The 4 T cell receptor beta chains listed next were all sequenced from one sample in a study of blood T cell repertoires in COVID-19. Only in-frame clones appear in the TCRdb table, and some are missing; sequencing was by immunoSEQ multiplex PCR. The table lists fewer than 500,000 clones, about nine tenths of them singletons. Sequencing was done on a sample of peripheral blood. These receptors were obtained from a woman between 25 and 40 years old with active or convalescent COVID-19.

The gene calls are TRBV3-1 (or the pseudogene TRBV3-2) and TRBJ2-5, with D possibly being TRBD2 (6 bases). Germline-derived CDR1 and CDR2 are LGHDT and YNNKEL (reference sequence). The CDR3 contains 15 residues. The V and J ends lost 0 bases and 1 base respectively, with 9 bases between them. CDR3 sequence: CASSQEFGGQETQYF. Written as DNA, the CDR3 is TGTGCCAGCAGCCAAGAATTCGGGGGCCAAGAGACCCAGTACTTC.

This rearrangement joins TRBV6-5 to TRBJ1-2; TRBD1 might be the D (5 bases). CDR1 is MNHEY, CDR2 SVGAGI, per germline. Deletions cut 7 bases from V and 4 bases from J, with 13 bases between. The CDR3 covers 13 residues. The CDR3 spells CASILTASYGYTF. The CDR3 region has the DNA TGTGCCAGCATTCTGACAGCAAGCTATGGCTACACCTTC.

The gene calls are TRBV5-4 and TRBJ1-5; 7 bases map to TRBD1. This CDR3 comprises 15 residues. The ends lost 0 bases at V and 4 bases at J; junction bases unmatched: 4. The germline V gene has CDR1 SGHNT and CDR2 YYREEE (reference sequence). CDR3 amino acids: CASSLGGGANQPQHF. In DNA form, the CDR3 reads TGTGCCAGCAGCTTGGGAGGGGGCGCGAATCAGCCCCAGCATTTT.

The chain employs TRBV6-1 and TRBJ2-1; D gene unclear. Germline V gene sequence: CDR1 MNHNS, CDR2 SASEGT. Trimming took 1 base from V and 8 from J, leaving 15 bases between them. This CDR3 has 15 residues. CDR3 nucleotides: TGTGCCAGCAGTGAAGACGGAGATTCGGATCATGAGCAGTTCTTC. This sequence encodes CASSEDGDSDHEQFF.